The 15 T cell receptor beta chains below were found in one sample sequenced in a study of blood T cell repertoires in COVID-19. TCRdb's copy holds only in-frame clones and misses some; the assay was immunoSEQ multiplex PCR. The top ten hold 6.5% to 7% of the sample, which has under 200,000 clones, about four fifths seen once. Source material: peripheral blood. The origin of the receptors is a man between 65 and 79 years old with active or convalescent COVID-19.

The V gene is TRBV19, the J gene TRBJ1-5, with 7 positions matching TRBD1. This CDR3 has 14 residues. The germline gives CDR1 LNHDA, CDR2 SQIVND (reference sequence). J lost 4 bases, V lost 10 bases, and 10 bases had no gene match. The CDR3: CATSGEQGNQPQHF. In DNA, the CDR3 is TGTGCCACCTCAGGGGAACAGGGGAATCAGCCCCAGCATTTT.

The chain employs TRBV7-9 and TRBJ1-1; TRBD1 is a possible D gene (5 bases). This CDR3 has 16 amino acids. Per the germline V gene, CDR1 is SEHNR and CDR2 is FQNEAQ (reference sequence). V dropped 1 base and J dropped 5 bases, with 17 bases sitting between them. CDR3 loop: CASSLDRWGSWTEAFF. The CDR3 DNA reads as TGTGCCAGCAGCTTAGACAGGTGGGGATCGTGGACTGAAGCTTTCTTT.

The V gene is TRBV5-1, the J gene TRBJ2-7, with 11 bases aligning to TRBD1. The CDR3 totals 16 residues. Germline V lookup: CDR1 SGHRS, CDR2 YFSETQ. Germline trimming cut 3 bases from V and 3 bases from J; bases unmatched to any gene: 8. CDR3 sequence (DNA): TGCGCCAGCAGCTCTTCCACCGGGACAGGGGGCTACGAGCAGTACTTC. Translating it yields CASSSSTGTGGYEQYF.

The V and J genes are TRBV27 and TRBJ2-4, with TRBD1 matching 7 bases. This CDR3 comprises 17 residues. V was pared by 4 bases and J by 0 bases, with 9 bases of the junction left unmatched. Germline CDR1 is MNHEY and CDR2 is SMNVEV (reference sequence). Written as DNA, the CDR3 is TGTGCCAGCAGTTCACCAAGGGACAGCCTAGCCAAAAACATTCAGTACTTC. This codes for CASSSPRDSLAKNIQYF.

The table lists this clone with a few counts. The chain combines TRBV14 with TRBJ2-7, with unresolved D. CDR3 length: 12 residues. The germline V gene has CDR1 SGHDN and CDR2 FVKESK. Trimming took off 4 bases at V and 4 bases at J, with 8 bases between the two ends. CDR3 region: CASSPGLYEQYF. The DNA of the CDR3 is TGTGCCAGCAGCCCAGGTTTGTACGAGCAGTACTTC. The full variable domain, in which reference TRBV14 and TRBJ2-7 provide the parts outside the CDR3, is EAGVTQFPSHSVIEKGQTVTLRCDPISGHDNLYWYRRVMGKEIKFLLHFVKESKQDESGMPNNRFLAERTGGTYSTLKVQPAELEDSGVYFCASSPGLYEQYFGPGTRLTVT.

Here the CDR3 DNA reads TGTGCCAGCAGTTCAGGGGGCCTCCAGCATTTT. Its protein is CASSSGGLQHF. This chain uses TRBV6-5 with TRBJ1-5; 8 bases map to TRBD1. Losses at the gene ends were 4 bases for V and 12 bases for J; bases not matched to a gene: 2. The germline V gene encodes CDR1 MNHEY and CDR2 SVGAGI. The CDR3 has 11 residues.

The chain recombines TRBV3-1 (or the pseudogene TRBV3-2) with TRBJ2-7, with 8 bases identical to TRBD2. V was clipped by 4 bases and J by 3 bases; unmatched bases: 5. The germline CDR1 and CDR2 sequences are LGHDT and YNNKEL (reference sequence). The length of the CDR3 is 14 residues. Here the CDR3 reads CASSPSTSDYEQYF. The CDR3 DNA reads as TGTGCCAGCAGCCCCTCGACTAGCGACTACGAGCAGTACTTC.

In DNA, the CDR3 is TGTGCCAGCAGCTTGTCTGGGAGCTCCTACAATGAGCAGTTCTTC. Protein sequence: CASSLSGSSYNEQFF. The chain links TRBV5-8 to TRBJ2-1; D is possibly TRBD2 (5 bases). Germline CDR1 and CDR2: SGHTS and YDEGEE. V was trimmed by 1 base and J by 0 bases, leaving 8 bases between them. This CDR3 has 15 amino acids.

There are a few counts of this clone. The chain carries TRBV11-2 and TRBJ1-6; D is unresolved. Trimming stripped 4 bases from V and 9 bases from J, with 10 bases between. The V gene's germline CDR1 is SGHAT and CDR2 FQNNGV. The CDR3 is 13 amino acids. The CDR3 reads CASSSSPGSPLHF. In DNA, the CDR3 is TGTGCCAGCAGCTCAAGCCCGGGTTCACCCCTCCACTTT.

The chain uses TRBV6-6 and TRBJ1-1; 9 bases are shared with TRBD1. Germline-derived CDR1 and CDR2 are MNHNY and SVGAGI (reference sequence). V shed 5 bases, J shed 5 bases, and the junction held 9 bases outside the gene matches. The CDR3 is made up of 15 amino acids. The CDR3 loop reads CASSHRGTGMTEAFF. The CDR3 nucleotides read TGTGCCAGCAGTCACCGGGGGACAGGGATGACTGAAGCTTTCTTT.

This clone was counted once. This chain connects TRBV18 to TRBJ2-2; 9 bases agree with TRBD1. CDR1 KGHSH and CDR2 LQKENI come from the germline V gene. Trimming at V came to 6 bases and at J to 5 bases, leaving 4 bases not matched to a gene. The CDR3 has 14 amino acids. The CDR3 DNA sequence: TGTGCCAGCTCCCCGGGACAGGGAACCGGGGAGCTGTTTTTT. Translating it yields CASSPGQGTGELFF.

The rearrangement links TRBV30 to TRBJ1-2; 8 nucleotides match TRBD1. The CDR3 runs to 15 residues. Per the germline V gene, CDR1 is GTSNPN and CDR2 is SVGIG (reference sequence). V gave up 3 bases and J gave up 4 bases; unmatched junction bases: 10. DNA of the CDR3: TGTGCCTGGAGCACCACGGCAGGGGGCATCTATGGCTACACCTTC. Translating it yields CAWSTTAGGIYGYTF.

The CDR3 protein is CAWREKGRSNQPQHF. For the CDR3, the DNA is TGTGCCTGGAGGGAGAAGGGGCGTAGCAATCAGCCCCAGCATTTT. V usage is TRBV30 and J usage is TRBJ1-5; D perhaps matches TRBD1 (5 bases). The V and J ends lost 3 bases and 0 bases respectively, with 12 bases between them. CDR1 is GTSNPN and CDR2 is SVGIG in the germline V gene (reference sequence). This CDR3 is 15 amino acids long.

This clone is a singleton in its sample. This sequence joins TRBV2 and TRBJ2-1; TRBD2 agrees at 14 bases. Germline loops: CDR1 SNHLY, CDR2 FYNNEI. This CDR3 spans 15 amino acids. The trim removed 8 bases at V and 2 bases at J, leaving 2 bases unmatched. Here the CDR3 reads CASGGLAGAYNEQFF. The CDR3 region has the DNA TGTGCCAGCGGGGGACTAGCGGGGGCCTACAATGAGCAGTTCTTC.

This clone occurred a few times. This sequence joins TRBV27 and TRBJ2-1, with TRBD1 as a possible D gene (6 bases). The CDR3 is 14 residues long. CDR1 and CDR2 (germline): MNHEY, SMNVEV (reference sequence). Trimming stripped 5 bases from V and 7 bases from J, with 15 bases between. CDR3 in amino acids: CASSESTGLNEQFF. The DNA of the CDR3 is TGTGCCAGCAGTGAATCAACAGGGCTGAATGAGCAGTTCTTC.